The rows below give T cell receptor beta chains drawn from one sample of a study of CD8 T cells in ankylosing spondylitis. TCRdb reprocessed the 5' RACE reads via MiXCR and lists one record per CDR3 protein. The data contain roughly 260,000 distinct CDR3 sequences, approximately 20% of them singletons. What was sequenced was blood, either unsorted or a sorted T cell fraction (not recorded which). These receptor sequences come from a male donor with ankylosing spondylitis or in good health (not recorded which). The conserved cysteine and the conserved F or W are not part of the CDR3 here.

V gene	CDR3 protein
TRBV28	ASKPGLATNNEQF
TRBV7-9	ASSPEGGETEAF
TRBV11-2	ASSLVVGIGDTQY
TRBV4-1	ASSQVGQGRTEAF
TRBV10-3	AISPDRTNYGYT
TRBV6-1	ATLPFDRGNEQF
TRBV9	ASSLTPWDEQF
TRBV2	ASSQTSGEQF
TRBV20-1	SAKTSGRAAEQF
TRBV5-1	ASSVTLAGSETQY
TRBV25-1	ASSGGFLYGYT
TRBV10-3	VCGGMNTEAF
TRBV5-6	ASSLYSGNTIY
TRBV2	ASGRDRSTDTQY
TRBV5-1	ASSANTGAATDTQY
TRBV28	ASSGSGRMADTQY
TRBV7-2	ASSKRTIRETQY
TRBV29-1	SVGRGTYNEQF
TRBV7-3	ASSRDRTNTGELF
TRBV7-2	ASSDTGASTDTQY
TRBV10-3	AISVEASTDTQY
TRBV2	ASSAGLPRDTQY
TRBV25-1	ASSSAGGSNYGYT
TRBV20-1	SARKTRWETQY
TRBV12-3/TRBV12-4	ASSSTDDGTGELF
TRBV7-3	ASRGQGRAGELF
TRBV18	ASSPQGGESPLH
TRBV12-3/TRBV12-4	ASSEDRAGTEAF
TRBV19	ASSIGTEAF
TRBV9	ASSVRGGVNTEAF
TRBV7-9	ASSLARTTNTGELF
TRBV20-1	SASVIPGYGYT
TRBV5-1	ASSSRVETGGTEAF
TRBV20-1	SAEGGKGSRGEQF
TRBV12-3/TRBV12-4	ASSSGQGDGYT
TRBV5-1	ASSRFSSGVNNEQF
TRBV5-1	ASSTILAGEETQY
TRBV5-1	ASSLQPTANTEAF
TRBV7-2	ASSLASRLASSYNEQF
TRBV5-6	ASQGNTGELF
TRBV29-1	SALVEETQY
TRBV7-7	ASSLRGLAGANEQF
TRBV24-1	ATSDSRTGNTGELF
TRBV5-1	ASSLDGVTEAF
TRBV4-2	ASSHDREQF
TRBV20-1	SAVGQGRPLAKNIQY
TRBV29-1	SVSPRGLSRETQY
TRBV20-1	SARDSGTSTEAF
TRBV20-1	SAGDLNEKLF
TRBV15	ATSSMGTGELF
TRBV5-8	ASGDSPTDTQY
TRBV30	ASTGGIYGYT
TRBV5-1	ASSTASTDTQY